This TCR beta chain was captured in a study of T cells in Graves' hyperthyroidism and ophthalmopathy. This CDR3 region has 14 residues. CDR1 and CDR2 (germline): SGHTA, FQGNSA. V was clipped by 1 base and J by 1 base, with 7 bases between them. This clonotype was detected a few times. Antigen: not known. A much larger clone lies one base from this, so it may be a read error. RNA transcripts served as the template for amplifying TCR beta CDR3 regions. TCR CDR3 regions were first amplified by RT-PCR with HTBI primers. TCRdb re-called the multiplex PCR reads through MiXCR, storing one row per CDR3 protein. The sample records fewer than 750,000 distinct CDR3 sequences, roughly 15% being singletons. Ophthalmopathy patients all had a Clinical Activity Score of at least 3, a NOSPECS grade of at least 4 and disease under 3 months old. The PBMCs studied were ones that came from roughly 9.1 ml fresh peripheral blood.

Study outcomes and limitations: Ophthalmopathy was identified by the model a median around 6 months ahead of onset.

The chain couples TRBV7-2 to TRBJ2-5; D uncertain. The source material was blood. The source of this sequence is a woman aged 40 to 50 with Graves' ophthalmopathy. The CDR3 loop reads CTSSLETFQETQYF. In nucleotides, the CDR3 is TGTACCAGCAGCTTAGAGACTTTCCAAGAGACCCAGTACTTC.